The clone carrying this TCR beta chain was observed a few times. Antigen: not known. Other DNA sequences in the sample encode the same CDR3. Sorted cells reached over 95% purity in every population. The V gene end was trimmed by 6 bases and the J gene end by 8 bases; junction bases not matched to a gene: 7. Germline CDR1 is SQVTM and CDR2 is ANQGSEA. CDR3 length: 13 amino acids. These data originate in a study of beta chain features in type 1 diabetes. Reverse transcribing all isolated RNA meant expressed TCRB transcripts were sequenced. Generated by immunoSEQ multiplex PCR, the TCRdb table keeps only in-frame clones and is missing some. Here the sample spans just over 450,000 clones, approximately 30% being singletons. Broader study findings: Within each of all four CD4+ subsets, Type 1 diabetes patients had TCRB CDR3s that were moderately but significantly shorter.

What was sequenced was naive CD4+ T cells from blood. The chain uses TRBV29-1 and TRBJ2-1; 10 bases line up with TRBD1. This TCR was recovered from a man aged 18 to 29 in good health. As DNA, the CDR3 is TGCAGCGTCCGGGACAGGGGTCTCCATGAGCAGTTCTTC. Amino acid sequence: CSVRDRGLHEQFF.